Listed below are T cell receptor beta chains from one sample, sequenced in a study of T cell changes during pregnancy in multiple sclerosis. The table came from immunoSEQ multiplex PCR; TCRdb's copy has only in-frame clones and leaves some out. Of some 42,000 clones listed, nearly 90% are singletons. Sequenced here: CD4+ T cells from peripheral blood mononuclear cells, sampled after pregnancy. These receptors were obtained from a female donor with multiple sclerosis, enrolled in a pregnancy study. Both conserved end residues are part of each CDR3. D genes are given only for firm matches.

V	J	D	CDR3
TRBV6-1	TRBJ1-1	NA	CASSSGQNTEAFF
TRBV2	TRBJ2-2	NA	CASSVDSSRPGELFF
TRBV19	TRBJ2-4	NA	CASSGDLAKNIQYF
TRBV28	TRBJ1-2	NA	CASMYYGYGYTF
TRBV7-3	TRBJ2-2	TRBD2	CASSLSRGGVNTGELFF
TRBV10-3	TRBJ1-1	NA	CASGDQMNTEAFF
TRBV18	TRBJ2-3	TRBD1	CASSPPRTGLTDTQYF
TRBV9	TRBJ1-2	TRBD1	CASSAGDSRNYGYTF
TRBV7-2	TRBJ2-5	TRBD2	CASRLAGGGETQYF
TRBV30	TRBJ2-3	NA	CAWSVLRGATDTQYF
TRBV19	TRBJ2-3	NA	CASSIASAGTDTQYF
TRBV5-4	TRBJ2-1	TRBD2	CASSLMGGGAGNEQFF
TRBV7-8	TRBJ1-2	TRBD1	CASSHRTGYGYTF
TRBV2	TRBJ1-3	TRBD1	CASTGTAGNTIYF
TRBV27	TRBJ1-1	NA	CASSLSPRSPNTEAFF
TRBV12-5	TRBJ1-1	NA	CASALQGSTEAFF
TRBV9	TRBJ2-1	TRBD2	CASSQGTSGYEQFF
TRBV28	TRBJ2-7	NA	CASSVVLDYEQYF
TRBV2	TRBJ1-5	NA	CASSVGGAGYQPQHF
TRBV28	TRBJ2-7	NA	CASSGGGAVGQYF
TRBV7-7	TRBJ2-5	NA	CASSLTGQVGETQYF
TRBV28	TRBJ2-7	NA	CASSLYRREQYF
TRBV2	TRBJ2-7	TRBD2	CASSGGTSGEEQYF
TRBV7-8	TRBJ1-5	NA	CASSLGLDWAQHF
TRBV9	TRBJ2-3	NA	CASSVVDAGRTQYF
TRBV6-5	TRBJ1-2	TRBD1	CASSYYRGYTGYTF
TRBV21-1	TRBJ2-5	NA	CASSTDAGTGGQETQYF